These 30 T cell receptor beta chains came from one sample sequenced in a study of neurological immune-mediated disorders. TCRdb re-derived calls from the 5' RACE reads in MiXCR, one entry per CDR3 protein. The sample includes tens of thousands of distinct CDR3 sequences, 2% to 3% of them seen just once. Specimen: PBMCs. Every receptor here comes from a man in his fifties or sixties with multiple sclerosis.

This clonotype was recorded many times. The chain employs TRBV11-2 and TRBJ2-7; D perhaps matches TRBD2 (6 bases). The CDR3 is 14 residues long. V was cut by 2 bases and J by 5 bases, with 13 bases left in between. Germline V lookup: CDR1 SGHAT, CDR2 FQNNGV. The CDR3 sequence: CASSLIGGFDEQYF. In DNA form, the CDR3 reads TGTGCCAGCAGCTTAATTGGAGGGTTCGACGAGCAGTACTTC.

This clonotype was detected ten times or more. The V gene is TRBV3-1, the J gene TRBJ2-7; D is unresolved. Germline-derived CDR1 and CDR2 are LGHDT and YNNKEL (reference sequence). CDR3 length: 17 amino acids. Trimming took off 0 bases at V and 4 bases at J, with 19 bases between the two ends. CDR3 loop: CASSQDSRPPILYEQYF. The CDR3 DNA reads TGTGCCAGCAGCCAAGATTCGAGACCGCCAATTTTATACGAGCAGTACTTC.

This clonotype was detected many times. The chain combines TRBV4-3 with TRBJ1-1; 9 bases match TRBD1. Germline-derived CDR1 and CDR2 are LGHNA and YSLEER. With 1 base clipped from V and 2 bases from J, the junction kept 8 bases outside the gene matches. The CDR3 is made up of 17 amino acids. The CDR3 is CASSQAPPGQGNTEAFF. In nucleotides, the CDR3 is TGCGCCAGCAGCCAAGCGCCGCCGGGACAGGGCAACACTGAAGCTTTCTTT.

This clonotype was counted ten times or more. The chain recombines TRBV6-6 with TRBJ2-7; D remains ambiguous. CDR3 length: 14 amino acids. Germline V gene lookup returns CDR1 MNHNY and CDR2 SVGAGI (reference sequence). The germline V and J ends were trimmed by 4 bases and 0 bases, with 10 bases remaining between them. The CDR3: CASSFDRTSYEQYF. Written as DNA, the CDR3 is TGTGCCAGCAGTTTCGACCGGACCTCCTACGAGCAGTACTTC.

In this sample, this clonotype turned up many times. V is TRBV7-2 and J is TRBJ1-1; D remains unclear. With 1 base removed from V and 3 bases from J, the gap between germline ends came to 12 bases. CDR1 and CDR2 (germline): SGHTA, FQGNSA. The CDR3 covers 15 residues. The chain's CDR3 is CASSLGYSEDTEAFF. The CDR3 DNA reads TGTGCCAGCAGCTTAGGGTACAGCGAGGACACTGAAGCTTTCTTT.

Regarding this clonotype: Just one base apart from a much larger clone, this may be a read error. Here the CDR3 DNA reads TGTGCCAGCAGTTACGAAACGAGTAGTGAAGCTTTCTTT. Encoded protein: CASSYETSSEAFF. The rearrangement uses TRBV6-5 and TRBJ1-1; D is undetermined. Germline V gives CDR1 MNHEY, CDR2 SVGAGI. Trimming stripped 2 bases from V and 7 bases from J, with 11 bases between. The length of the CDR3 is 13 residues.

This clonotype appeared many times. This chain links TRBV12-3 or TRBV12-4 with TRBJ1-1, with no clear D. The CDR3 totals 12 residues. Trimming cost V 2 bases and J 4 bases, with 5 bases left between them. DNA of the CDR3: TGTGCCAGCAGTTTATCCAGCACTGAAGCTTTCTTT. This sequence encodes CASSLSSTEAFF.

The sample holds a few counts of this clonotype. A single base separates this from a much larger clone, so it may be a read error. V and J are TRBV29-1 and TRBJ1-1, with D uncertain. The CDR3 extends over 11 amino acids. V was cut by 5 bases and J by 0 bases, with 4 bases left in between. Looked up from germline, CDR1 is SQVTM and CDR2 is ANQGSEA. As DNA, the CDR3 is TGCAGCGTTATAATGAACACTGAAGCTTTCTTT. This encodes CSVIMNTEAFF.

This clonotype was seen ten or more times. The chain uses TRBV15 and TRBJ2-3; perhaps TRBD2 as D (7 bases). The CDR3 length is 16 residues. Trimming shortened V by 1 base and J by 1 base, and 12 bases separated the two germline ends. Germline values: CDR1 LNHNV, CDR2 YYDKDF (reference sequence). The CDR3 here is CATSRAQGRGTDTQYF. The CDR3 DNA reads TGTGCCACCAGCAGAGCCCAGGGGAGGGGCACAGATACGCAGTATTTT.

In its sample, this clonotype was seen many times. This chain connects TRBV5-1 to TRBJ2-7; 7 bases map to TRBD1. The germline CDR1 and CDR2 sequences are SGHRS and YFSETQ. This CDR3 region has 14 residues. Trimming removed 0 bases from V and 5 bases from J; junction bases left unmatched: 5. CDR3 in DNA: TGCGCCAGCAGCTTGGATCCCGGGACAGACGAGCAGTACTTC. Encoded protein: CASSLDPGTDEQYF.

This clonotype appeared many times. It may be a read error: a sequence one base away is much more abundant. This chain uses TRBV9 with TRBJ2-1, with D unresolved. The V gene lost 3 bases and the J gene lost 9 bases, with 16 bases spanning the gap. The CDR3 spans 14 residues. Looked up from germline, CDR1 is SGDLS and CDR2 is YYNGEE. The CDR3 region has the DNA TGTGCCAGCAGCGAGAGGTTGAACAACGGTGAGCAGTTCTTC. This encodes CASSERLNNGEQFF. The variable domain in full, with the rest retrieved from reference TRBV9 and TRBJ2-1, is DSGVTQTPKHLITATGQRVTLRCSPRSGDLSVYWYQQSLDQGLQFLIQYYNGEERAKGNILERFSAQQFPDLHSELNLSSLELGDSALYFCASSERLNNGEQFFGPGTRLTVL.

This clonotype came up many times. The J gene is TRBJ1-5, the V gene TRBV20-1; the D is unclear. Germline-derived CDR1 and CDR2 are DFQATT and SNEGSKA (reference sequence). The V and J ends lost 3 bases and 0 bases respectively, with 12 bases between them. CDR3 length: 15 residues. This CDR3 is CSASRPGSSNQPQHF. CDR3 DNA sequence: TGCAGTGCTAGTCGCCCCGGCAGTAGCAATCAGCCCCAGCATTTT.

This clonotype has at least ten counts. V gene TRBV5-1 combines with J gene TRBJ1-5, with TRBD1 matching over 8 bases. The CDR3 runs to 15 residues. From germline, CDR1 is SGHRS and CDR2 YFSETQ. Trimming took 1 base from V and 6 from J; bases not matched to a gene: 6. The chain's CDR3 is CASSLSGGSGQPQHF. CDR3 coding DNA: TGCGCCAGCAGCTTGTCAGGGGGCTCGGGTCAGCCCCAGCATTTT. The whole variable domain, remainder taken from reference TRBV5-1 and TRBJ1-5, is KAGVTQTPRYLIKTRGQQVTLSCSPISGHRSVSWYQQTPGQGLQFLFEYFSETQRNKGNFPGRFSGRQFSNSRSEMNVSTLELGDSALYLCASSLSGGSGQPQHFGDGTRLSIL.

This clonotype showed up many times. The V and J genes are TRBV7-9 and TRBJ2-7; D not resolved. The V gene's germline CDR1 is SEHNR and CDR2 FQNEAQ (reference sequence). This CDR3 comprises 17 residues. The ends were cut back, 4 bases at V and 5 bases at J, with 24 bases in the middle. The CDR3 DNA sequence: TGTGCCAGCAGCTCCACACTCAGTTATTCGGGTACGAACGAGCAGTACTTC. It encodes CASSSTLSYSGTNEQYF.

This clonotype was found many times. CDR3 loop: CASTLGQPTNYGYTF. CDR3 coding DNA: TGTGCCAGCACCTTGGGACAGCCCACTAACTATGGCTACACCTTC. V and J are TRBV12-3 or TRBV12-4 and TRBJ1-2; 7 bases match TRBD1. The CDR3 totals 15 residues. V shed 7 bases, J shed 0 bases, and the junction held 8 bases outside the gene matches.

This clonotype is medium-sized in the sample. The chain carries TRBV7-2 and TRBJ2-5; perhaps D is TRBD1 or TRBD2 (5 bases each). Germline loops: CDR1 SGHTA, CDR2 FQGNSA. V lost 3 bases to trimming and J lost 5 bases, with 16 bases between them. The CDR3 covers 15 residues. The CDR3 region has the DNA TGTGCCAGCAGCTTTGGGTCGGGGCCCGGGGAGACCCAGTACTTC. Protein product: CASSFGSGPGETQYF.

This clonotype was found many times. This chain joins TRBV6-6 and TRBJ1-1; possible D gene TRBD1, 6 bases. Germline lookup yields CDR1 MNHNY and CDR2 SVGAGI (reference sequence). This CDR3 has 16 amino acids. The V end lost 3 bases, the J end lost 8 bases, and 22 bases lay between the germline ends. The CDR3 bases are TGTGCCAGCAGTTATGGGGACACCGGAGGGGGAGGCGAAGCTTTCTTT. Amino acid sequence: CASSYGDTGGGGEAFF.

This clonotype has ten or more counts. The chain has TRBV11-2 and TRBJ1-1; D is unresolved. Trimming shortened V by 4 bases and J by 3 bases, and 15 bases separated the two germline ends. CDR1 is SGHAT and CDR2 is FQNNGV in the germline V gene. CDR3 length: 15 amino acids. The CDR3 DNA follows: TGTGCCAGCAGCTCAGCTTTAGGGAAGGACACTGAAGCTTTCTTT. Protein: CASSSALGKDTEAFF. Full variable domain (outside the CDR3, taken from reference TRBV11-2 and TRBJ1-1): EAGVAQSPRYKIIEKRQSVAFWCNPISGHATLYWYQQILGQGPKLLIQFQNNGVVDDSQLPKDRFSAERLKGVDSTLKIQPAKLEDSAVYLCASSSALGKDTEAFFGQGTRLTVV.

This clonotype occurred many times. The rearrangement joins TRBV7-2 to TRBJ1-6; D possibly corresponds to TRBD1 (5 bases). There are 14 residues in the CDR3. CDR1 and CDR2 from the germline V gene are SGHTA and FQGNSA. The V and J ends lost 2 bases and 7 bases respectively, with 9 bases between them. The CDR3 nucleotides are TGTGCCAGCAGCTTAACACACAGGAATTCACCCCTCCACTTT. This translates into CASSLTHRNSPLHF.

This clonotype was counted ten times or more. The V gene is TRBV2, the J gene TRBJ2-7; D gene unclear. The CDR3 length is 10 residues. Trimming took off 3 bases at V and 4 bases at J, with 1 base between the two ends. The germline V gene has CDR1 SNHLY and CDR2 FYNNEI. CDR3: CASSEYEQYF. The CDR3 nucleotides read TGTGCCAGCAGTGAGTACGAGCAGTACTTC.

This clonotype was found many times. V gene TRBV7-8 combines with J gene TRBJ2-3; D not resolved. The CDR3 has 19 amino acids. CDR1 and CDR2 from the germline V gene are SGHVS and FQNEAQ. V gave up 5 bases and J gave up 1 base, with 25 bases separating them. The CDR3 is CASSPSRGLLQQGTDTQYF. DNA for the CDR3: TGTGCCAGCAGCCCGAGTCGAGGCCTTCTCCAACAAGGCACAGATACGCAGTATTTT. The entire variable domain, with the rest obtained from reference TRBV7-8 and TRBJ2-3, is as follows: GAGVSQSPRYKVAKRGQDVALRCDPISGHVSLFWYQQALGQGPEFLTYFQNEAQLDKSGLPSDRFFAERPEGSVSTLKIQRTQQEDSAVYLCASSPSRGLLQQGTDTQYFGPGTRLTVL.

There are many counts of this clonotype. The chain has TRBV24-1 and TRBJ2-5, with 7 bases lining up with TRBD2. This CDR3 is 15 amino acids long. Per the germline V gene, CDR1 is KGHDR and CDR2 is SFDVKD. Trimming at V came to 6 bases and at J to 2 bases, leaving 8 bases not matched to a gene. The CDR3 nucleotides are TGTGCCACCAGTTTGAGCCTAGCGGATCAAGAGACCCAGTACTTC. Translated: CATSLSLADQETQYF.

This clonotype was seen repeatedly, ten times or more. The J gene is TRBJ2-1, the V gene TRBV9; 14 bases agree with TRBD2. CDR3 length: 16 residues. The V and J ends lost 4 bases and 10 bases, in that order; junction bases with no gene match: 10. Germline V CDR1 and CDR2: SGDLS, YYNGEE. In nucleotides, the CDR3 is TGTGCCAGCAGCCCTCAGTTTGGGACTAGCGGGGGCGAGCAGTTCTTC. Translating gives CASSPQFGTSGGEQFF. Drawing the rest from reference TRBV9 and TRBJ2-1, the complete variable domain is DSGVTQTPKHLITATGQRVTLRCSPRSGDLSVYWYQQSLDQGLQFLIQYYNGEERAKGNILERFSAQQFPDLHSELNLSSLELGDSALYFCASSPQFGTSGGEQFFGPGTRLTVL.

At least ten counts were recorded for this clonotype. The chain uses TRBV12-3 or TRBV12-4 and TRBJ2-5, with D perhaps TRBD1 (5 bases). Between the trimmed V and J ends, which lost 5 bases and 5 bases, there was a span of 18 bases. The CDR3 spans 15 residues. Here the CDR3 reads CASSKGNRVRETQYF. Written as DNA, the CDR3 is TGTGCCAGCAGTAAGGGGAACCGGGTTCGGGAGACCCAGTACTTC.

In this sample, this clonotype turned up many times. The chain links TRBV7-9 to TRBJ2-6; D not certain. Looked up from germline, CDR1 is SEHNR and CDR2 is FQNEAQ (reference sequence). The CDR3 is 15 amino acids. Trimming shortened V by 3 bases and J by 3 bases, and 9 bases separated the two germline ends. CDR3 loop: CASSFRASGANVLTF. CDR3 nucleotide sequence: TGTGCCAGCAGCTTTCGGGCAAGTGGGGCCAACGTCCTGACTTTC.

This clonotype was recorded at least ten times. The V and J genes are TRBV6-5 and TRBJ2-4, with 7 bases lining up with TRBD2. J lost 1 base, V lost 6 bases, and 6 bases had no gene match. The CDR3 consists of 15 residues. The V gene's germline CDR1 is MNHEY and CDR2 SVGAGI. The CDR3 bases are TGTGCCAGCAGCCCAATGGGAGGGGCCAAAAACATTCAGTACTTC. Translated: CASSPMGGAKNIQYF.

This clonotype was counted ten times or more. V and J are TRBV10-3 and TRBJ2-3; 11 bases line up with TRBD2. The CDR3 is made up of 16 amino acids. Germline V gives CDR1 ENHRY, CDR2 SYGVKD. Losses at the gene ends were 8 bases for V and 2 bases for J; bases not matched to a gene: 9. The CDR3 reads CAILGVAGGVTDTQYF. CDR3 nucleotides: TGTGCCATCTTGGGCGTAGCGGGGGGGGTCACAGATACGCAGTATTTT.

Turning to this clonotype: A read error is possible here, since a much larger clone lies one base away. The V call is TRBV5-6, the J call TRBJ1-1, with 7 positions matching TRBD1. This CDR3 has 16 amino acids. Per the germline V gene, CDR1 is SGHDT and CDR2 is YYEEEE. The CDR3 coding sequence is TGTGCCAGCAACTTGCTTGGGAGGGGGCGGAGCACTGAAGCTTTCTTT. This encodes CASNLLGRGRSTEAFF.

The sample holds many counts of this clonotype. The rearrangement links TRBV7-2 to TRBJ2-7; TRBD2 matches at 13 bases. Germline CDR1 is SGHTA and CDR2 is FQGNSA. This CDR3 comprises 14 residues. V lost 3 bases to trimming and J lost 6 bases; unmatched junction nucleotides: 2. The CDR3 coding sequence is TGTGCCAGCAGCTTCGGACTAGCGGGGGCCGAGCAGTACTTC. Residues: CASSFGLAGAEQYF.

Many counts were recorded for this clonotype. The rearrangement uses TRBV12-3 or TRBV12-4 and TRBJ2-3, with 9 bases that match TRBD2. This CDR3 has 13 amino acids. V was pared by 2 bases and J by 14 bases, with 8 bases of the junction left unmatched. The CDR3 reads CASSLRGGGAMYF. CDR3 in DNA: TGTGCCAGCAGTTTAAGAGGCGGGGGGGCAATGTATTTT.